This entry lists 9 T cell receptor beta chains sequenced from one sample in a study of T cells in Graves' hyperthyroidism and ophthalmopathy (dated by TCRdb to between 2018 and 2021). The library came from multiplex PCR. This sample was sequenced with an Illumina HiSeq 2000. The TCR beta CDR3 regions were amplified from the RNA transcripts. The TCR CDR3 was subjected to a first round of RT-PCR using the HTBI primer set and the Qiagen OneStep RT-PCR kit. The public reads were reprocessed in TCRdb via fastp at Q25 and MiXCR, keeping in-frame beta chains. One record per CDR3 amino acid sequence lists the most common genes and DNA. This sample gives a few hundred thousand distinct CDR3 sequences in total; under 60% of them show up just once. 7.5% to 8.5% of the sample comes from the top ten. Specimen: peripheral blood or thyroid tissue (not recorded which). The receptor source for this set is a woman younger than 35 with Graves' hyperthyroidism.

In its sample, this clonotype was seen a few times. The rearrangement links TRBV12-3 or TRBV12-4 to TRBJ2-2, with a tentative D call TRBD2 (5 bases). This CDR3 region has 17 residues. The V end was cut by 2 bases, the J end by 1 base, with 14 bases between. The CDR3 region has the DNA TGTGCCAGCAGTTTATGGACTGGCGCGCAGAACACCGGGGAGCTGTTTTTT. It is translated as CASSLWTGAQNTGELFF.

Ten or more counts support this clonotype. The CDR3 DNA is TGTGCCAGCAGTTTGAGACACTATGGCTACACCTTC. It yields the protein CASSLRHYGYTF. The chain recombines TRBV12-3 or TRBV12-4 with TRBJ1-2, with D unclear. V was trimmed by 3 bases and J by 3 bases, leaving 5 bases between them. The CDR3 totals 12 residues.

On this clonotype itself: The junction and the germline gene differ at one end; a read error may be behind it. V gene TRBV20-1 combines with J gene TRBJ1-1; no firm D call. CDR3 size: 12 residues. CDR1 and CDR2 from the germline V gene are DFQATT and SNEGSKA (reference sequence). CDR3 nucleotide sequence: TGCAGTGCTAGTGAGGGTGGGGATGAAGCTTCCTTT. Protein sequence: CSASEGGDEASF.

The V and J genes are TRBV30 and TRBJ1-5; D is unresolved. V lost 0 bases, J lost 5 bases, and 17 bases lay in between. CDR3 length: 16 residues. CDR1 and CDR2 from the germline V gene are GTSNPN and SVGIG (reference sequence). The CDR3 coding sequence is TGTGCCTGGAGTGTACGCCGCGGAGTCCAACATCAGCCCCAGCATTTT. It translates to CAWSVRRGVQHQPQHF.

The V and J genes are TRBV29-1 and TRBJ1-5; D gene ambiguous. Trimming shortened V by 6 bases and J by 11 bases, and 11 bases separated the two germline ends. The CDR3 is 10 residues long. Germline V CDR1 and CDR2: SQVTM, ANQGSEA. The CDR3 nucleotides are TGCAGCGTAGAGCTTGAGACCCAGCATTTT. It encodes CSVELETQHF.

This clonotype was counted ten times or more. The rearrangement uses TRBV20-1 and TRBJ1-5; D unclear. The CDR3 is made up of 16 amino acids. Trimming took off 2 bases at V and 0 bases at J, with 14 bases between the two ends. Per the germline V gene, CDR1 is DFQATT and CDR2 is SNEGSKA (reference sequence). CDR3 residues: CSARPRERYSNQPQHF. DNA of the CDR3: TGCAGTGCTAGACCGAGGGAGCGTTATAGCAATCAGCCCCAGCATTTT.

The chain joins TRBV7-9 to TRBJ2-7; 9 bases map to TRBD2. TRBJ2-1 explains the end of the DNA better; the J call may be wrong. In germline, CDR1 is SEHNR, CDR2 FQNEAQ (reference sequence). The CDR3 contains 16 residues. In nucleotides, the CDR3 is TGTGCCAGCAGCTTCGTCCCCTTAGCGGGAGCGAGTGAGCAGTTCTTC. Translating it yields CASSFVPLAGASEQFF.

The chain uses TRBV10-2 and TRBJ2-3, with 10 bases lining up with TRBD2. V lost 7 bases and J lost 4; bases outside the gene matches: 8. Germline CDR1 reads WSHSY; CDR2 reads SAAADI. The CDR3 runs to 15 residues. CDR3 amino acids: CASTPASGRSDTQYF. Here the CDR3 DNA reads TGCGCCAGCACCCCGGCTAGCGGGAGATCAGATACGCAGTATTTT.

This clonotype has a count of ten or more. The chain combines TRBV12-3 or TRBV12-4 with TRBJ2-1; TRBD1 might be the D (5 bases). The CDR3 runs 16 residues. The germline V and J ends were trimmed by 3 bases and 1 base, with 13 bases remaining between them. The CDR3 nucleotides are TGTGCCAGCAGTTTCGCTAGGCAGGGTTCCTACAATGAGCAGTTCTTC. This encodes CASSFARQGSYNEQFF.